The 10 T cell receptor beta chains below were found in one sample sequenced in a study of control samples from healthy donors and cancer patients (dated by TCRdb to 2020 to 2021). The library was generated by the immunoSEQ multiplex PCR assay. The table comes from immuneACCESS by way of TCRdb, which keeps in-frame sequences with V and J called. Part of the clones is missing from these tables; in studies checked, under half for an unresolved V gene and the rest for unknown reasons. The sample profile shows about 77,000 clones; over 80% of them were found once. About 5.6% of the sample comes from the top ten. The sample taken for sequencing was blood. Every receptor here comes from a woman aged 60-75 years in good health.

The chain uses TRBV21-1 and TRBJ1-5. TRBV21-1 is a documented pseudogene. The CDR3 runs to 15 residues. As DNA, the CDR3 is TGTGCCAGCAGCAAAGCGCTTAAGAGGGTGCAGCCCCAGCATTTT. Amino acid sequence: CASSKALKRVQPQHF.

CDR3 loop: CASSRLTTGPSEAFF. CDR3 nucleotide sequence: TGCGCCAGCAGTCGGCTTACTACGGGCCCATCTGAAGCTTTCTTT. J is TRBJ1-1 and V is TRBV10-1; D remains unclear. CDR3 size: 15 residues. Germline V gene data show CDR1 as WNHNN and CDR2 as SYGVQD (reference sequence). The V gene lost 5 bases and the J gene lost 6 bases, with 19 bases spanning the gap.

DNA for the CDR3: TGTGCCACCAGCAGAGATCCGACCTACGAGCAGTACTTC. Translated, it gives CATSRDPTYEQYF. The chain combines TRBV15 with TRBJ2-7; D is undetermined. V was cut by 0 bases and J by 2 bases, with 5 bases left in between. The CDR3 runs to 13 residues. CDR1 LNHNV and CDR2 YYDKDF come from the germline V gene (reference sequence).

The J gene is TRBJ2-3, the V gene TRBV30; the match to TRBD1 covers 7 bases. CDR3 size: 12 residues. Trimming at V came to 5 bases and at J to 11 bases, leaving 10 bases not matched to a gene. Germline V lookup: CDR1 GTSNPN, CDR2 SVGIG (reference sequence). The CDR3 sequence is CAWGEQGFRQYF. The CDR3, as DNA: TGTGCCTGGGGCGAACAGGGGTTTCGGCAGTATTTT.

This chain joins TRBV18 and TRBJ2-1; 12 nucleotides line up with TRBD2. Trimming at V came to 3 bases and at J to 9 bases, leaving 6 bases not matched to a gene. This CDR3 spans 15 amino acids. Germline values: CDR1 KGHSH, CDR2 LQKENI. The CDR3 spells CASSPTSGRIIEQFF. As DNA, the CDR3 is TGTGCCAGCTCACCGACTAGCGGGAGAATTATTGAGCAGTTCTTC. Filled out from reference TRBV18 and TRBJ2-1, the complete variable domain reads NAGVMQNPRHLVRRRGQEARLRCSPMKGHSHVYWYRQLPEEGLKFMVYLQKENIIDESGMPKERFSAEFPKEGPSILRIQQVVRGDSAAYFCASSPTSGRIIEQFFGPGTRLTVL.

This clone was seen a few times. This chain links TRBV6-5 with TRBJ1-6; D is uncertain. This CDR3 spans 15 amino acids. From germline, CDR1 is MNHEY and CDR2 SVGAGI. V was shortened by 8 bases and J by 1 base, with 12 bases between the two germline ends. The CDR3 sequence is CASEPTGSYNSPLHF. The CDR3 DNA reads TGTGCCAGCGAACCTACGGGATCCTATAATTCACCCCTCCACTTT.

The CDR3 DNA sequence: TGTGCCAGCAGTTTCCCGACAGGGGGACTTGGCTACACCTTC. It specifies CASSFPTGGLGYTF. The V and J genes are TRBV28 and TRBJ1-2, with 9 bases that match TRBD1. The V gene's germline CDR1 is MDHEN and CDR2 SYDVKM. This CDR3 region has 14 residues. The V segment lost 3 bases and the J segment 7 bases; nucleotides outside the gene matches: 6.

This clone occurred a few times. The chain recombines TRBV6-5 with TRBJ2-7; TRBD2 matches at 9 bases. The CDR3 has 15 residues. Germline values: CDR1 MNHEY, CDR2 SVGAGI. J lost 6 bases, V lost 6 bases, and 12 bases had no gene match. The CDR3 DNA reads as TGTGCCAGCAGGACATTTAGCGGGAGTTTTTTCGAGCAGTACTTC. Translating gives CASRTFSGSFFEQYF.

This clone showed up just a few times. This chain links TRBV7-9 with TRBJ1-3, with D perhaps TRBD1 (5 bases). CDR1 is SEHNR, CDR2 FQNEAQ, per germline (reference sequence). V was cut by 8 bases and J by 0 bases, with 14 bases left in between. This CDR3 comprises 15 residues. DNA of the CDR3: TGTGCCAGCGTCTCACAGGCCACCTCTGGAAACACCATATATTTT. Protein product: CASVSQATSGNTIYF.

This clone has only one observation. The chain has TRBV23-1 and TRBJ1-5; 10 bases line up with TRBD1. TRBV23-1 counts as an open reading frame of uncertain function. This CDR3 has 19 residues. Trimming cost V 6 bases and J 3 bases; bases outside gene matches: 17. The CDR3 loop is CASSLKTGGVWKANQPQHF. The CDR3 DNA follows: TGCGCCAGCAGCCTAAAGACAGGGGGCGTTTGGAAGGCCAATCAGCCCCAGCATTTT.